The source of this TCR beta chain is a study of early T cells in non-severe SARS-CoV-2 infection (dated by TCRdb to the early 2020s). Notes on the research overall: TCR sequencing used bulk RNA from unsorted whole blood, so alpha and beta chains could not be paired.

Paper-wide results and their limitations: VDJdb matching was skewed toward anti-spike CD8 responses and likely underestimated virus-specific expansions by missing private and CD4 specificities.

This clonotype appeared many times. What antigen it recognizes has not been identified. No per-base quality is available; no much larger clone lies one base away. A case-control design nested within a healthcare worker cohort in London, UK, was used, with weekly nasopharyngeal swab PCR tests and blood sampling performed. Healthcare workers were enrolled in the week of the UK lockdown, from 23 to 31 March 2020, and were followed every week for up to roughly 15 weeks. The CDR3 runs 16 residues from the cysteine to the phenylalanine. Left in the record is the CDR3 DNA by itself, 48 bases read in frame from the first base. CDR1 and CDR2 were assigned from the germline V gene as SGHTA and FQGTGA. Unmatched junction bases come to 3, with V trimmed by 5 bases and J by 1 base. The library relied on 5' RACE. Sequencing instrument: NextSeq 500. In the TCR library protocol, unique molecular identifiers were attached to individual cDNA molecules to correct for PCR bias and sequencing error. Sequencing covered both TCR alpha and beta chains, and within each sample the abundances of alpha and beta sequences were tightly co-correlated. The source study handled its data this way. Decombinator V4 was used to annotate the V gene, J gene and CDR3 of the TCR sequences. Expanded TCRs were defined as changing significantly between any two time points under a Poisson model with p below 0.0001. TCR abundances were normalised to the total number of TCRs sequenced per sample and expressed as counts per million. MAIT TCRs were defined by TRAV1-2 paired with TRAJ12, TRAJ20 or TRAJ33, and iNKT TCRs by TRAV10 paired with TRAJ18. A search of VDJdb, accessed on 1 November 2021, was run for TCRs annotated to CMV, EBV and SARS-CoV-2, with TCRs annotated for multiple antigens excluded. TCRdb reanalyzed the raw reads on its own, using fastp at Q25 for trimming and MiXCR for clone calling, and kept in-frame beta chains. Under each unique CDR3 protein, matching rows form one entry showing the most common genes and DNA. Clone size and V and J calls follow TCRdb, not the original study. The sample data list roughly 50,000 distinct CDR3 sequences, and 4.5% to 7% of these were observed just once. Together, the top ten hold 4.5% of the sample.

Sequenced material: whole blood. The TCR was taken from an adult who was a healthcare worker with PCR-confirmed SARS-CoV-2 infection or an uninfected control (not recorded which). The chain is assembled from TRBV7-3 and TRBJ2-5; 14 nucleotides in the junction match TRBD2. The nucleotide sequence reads TGTGCCAGCAGCCCTGGACTAGCGGGGGGCCAAGAGACCCAGTACTTC. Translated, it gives CASSPGLAGGQETQYF.